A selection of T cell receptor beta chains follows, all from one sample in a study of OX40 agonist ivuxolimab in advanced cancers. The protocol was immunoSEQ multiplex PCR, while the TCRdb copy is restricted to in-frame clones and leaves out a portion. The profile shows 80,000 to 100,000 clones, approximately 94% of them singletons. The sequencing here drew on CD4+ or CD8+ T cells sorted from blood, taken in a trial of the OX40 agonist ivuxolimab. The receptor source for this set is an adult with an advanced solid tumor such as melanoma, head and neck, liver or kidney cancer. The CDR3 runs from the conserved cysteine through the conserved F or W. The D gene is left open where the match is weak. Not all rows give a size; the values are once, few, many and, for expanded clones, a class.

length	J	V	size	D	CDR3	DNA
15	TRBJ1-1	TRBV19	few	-	CASTTRGLGNTEAFF	TGTGCCAGTACGACTAGGGGCCTCGGGAACACTGAAGCTTTCTTT
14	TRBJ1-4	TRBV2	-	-	CASDIGGLNEKLFF	TGTGCCAGCGACATCGGGGGTCTTAATGAAAAACTGTTTTTT
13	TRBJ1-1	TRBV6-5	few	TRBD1	CASTQTGGTEAFF	TGTGCCAGCACCCAGACAGGGGGCACTGAAGCTTTCTTT
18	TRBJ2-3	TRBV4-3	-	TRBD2	CASSLHGPLADFTDTQYF	TGCGCCAGCAGCCTCCATGGTCCCCTAGCGGACTTCACAGATACGCAGTATTTT
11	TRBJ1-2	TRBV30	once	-	CAQGRVEGYTF	TGTGCCCAGGGCAGGGTTGAGGGCTACACCTTC
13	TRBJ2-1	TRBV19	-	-	CASHFNEQGKQFF	TGTGCCAGCCATTTCAACGAACAGGGCAAACAGTTCTTC
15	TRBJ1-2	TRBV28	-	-	CASSLPQSSNYGYTF	TGTGCCAGCAGTTTACCCCAAAGTTCTAACTATGGCTACACCTTC
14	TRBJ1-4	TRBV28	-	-	CASTLAHTNEKLFF	TGTGCCAGCACCCTGGCCCATACTAATGAAAAACTGTTTTTT
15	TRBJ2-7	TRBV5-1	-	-	CASSLGTATSYEQYF	TGCGCCAGCAGCCTGGGGACCGCCACCTCCTACGAGCAGTACTTC
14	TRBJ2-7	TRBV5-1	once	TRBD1	CASSLGQGAYEQYF	TGCGCCAGCAGCCTTGGACAGGGGGCTTACGAGCAGTACTTC
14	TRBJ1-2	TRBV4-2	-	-	CASSQDPRDYGYTF	TGTGCCAGCAGCCAAGATCCCAGGGACTATGGCTACACCTTC
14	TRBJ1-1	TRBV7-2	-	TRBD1	CASRWDRGYTEAFF	TGTGCCAGCAGGTGGGACAGGGGGTACACTGAAGCTTTCTTT
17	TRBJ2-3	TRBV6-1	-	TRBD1	CASSDAFRDRGSGTQYF	TGTGCCAGCAGTGATGCATTCCGGGACAGGGGGAGTGGTACGCAGTATTTT
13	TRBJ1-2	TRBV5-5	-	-	CASSLLTGDGYTF	TGTGCCAGCAGCCTGCTGACAGGAGATGGCTACACCTTC
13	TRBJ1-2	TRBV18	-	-	CASSPPGNYGYTF	TGTGCCAGCTCACCACCAGGAAACTATGGCTACACCTTC
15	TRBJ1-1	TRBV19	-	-	CASSSRGSMNTEAFF	TGTGCCAGTAGTTCGAGGGGCTCAATGAACACTGAAGCTTTCTTT
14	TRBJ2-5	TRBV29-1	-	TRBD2	CSVLEAGGAGDQYF	TGCAGCGTTTTGGAGGCGGGGGGCGCCGGAGACCAGTACTTC
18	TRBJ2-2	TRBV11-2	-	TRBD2	CASSSDGDWEGATGELFF	TGTGCCAGCAGCTCGGATGGGGACTGGGAGGGTGCCACCGGGGAGCTGTTTTTT
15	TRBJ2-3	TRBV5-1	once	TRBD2	CASSSIAGAGDTQYF	TGCGCCAGCAGCTCGATAGCGGGGGCGGGAGATACGCAGTATTTT
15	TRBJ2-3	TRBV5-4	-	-	CASSLGLLVTDTQYF	TGTGCCAGCAGCCTAGGATTACTCGTCACAGATACGCAGTATTTT
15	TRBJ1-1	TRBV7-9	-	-	CASSLVGRVNTEAFF	TGTGCCAGCAGCTTAGTAGGCAGGGTGAACACTGAAGCTTTCTTT
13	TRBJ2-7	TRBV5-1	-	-	CASSLDGGYEQYF	TGCGCCAGCAGCTTGGACGGCGGCTACGAGCAGTACTTC
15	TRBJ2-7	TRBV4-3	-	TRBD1	CASSRSGTGTYEQYF	TGCGCCAGCAGCCGATCCGGGACAGGTACCTACGAGCAGTACTTC
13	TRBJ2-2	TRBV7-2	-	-	CASSLGGIGELFF	TGTGCCAGCAGCTTAGGAGGTATCGGGGAGCTGTTTTTT
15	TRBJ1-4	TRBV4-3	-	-	CASSQFEGRNEKLFF	TGCGCCAGCAGCCAATTCGAAGGAAGGAATGAAAAACTGTTTTTT
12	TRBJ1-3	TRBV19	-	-	CASRISGNTIYF	TGTGCCAGTAGGATCTCTGGAAACACCATATATTTT
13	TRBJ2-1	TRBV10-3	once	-	CATRGTGNNEQFF	TGTGCCACCCGAGGAACAGGTAACAATGAGCAGTTCTTC
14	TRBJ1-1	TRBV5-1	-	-	CASSHVGGQTEAFF	TGCGCCAGCAGCCACGTAGGAGGTCAGACTGAAGCTTTCTTT
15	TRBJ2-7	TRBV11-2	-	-	CASSSDGAATYEQYF	TGTGCCAGCAGTTCTGATGGGGCAGCCACCTACGAGCAGTACTTC
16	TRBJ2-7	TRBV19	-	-	CASSISRGRIPYEQYF	TGTGCCAGTAGTATTAGTCGAGGACGGATTCCCTACGAGCAGTACTTC
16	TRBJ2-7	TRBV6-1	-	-	CASSEVGRASGYEQYF	TGTGCCAGCAGTGAAGTGGGCAGGGCCTCTGGGTACGAGCAGTACTTC
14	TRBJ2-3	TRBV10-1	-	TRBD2	CASSPSGGGNTQYF	TGCGCCAGCAGTCCTAGCGGGGGCGGAAATACGCAGTATTTT
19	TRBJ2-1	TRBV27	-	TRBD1	CASSVDRSLPSSSYNEQFF	TGTGCCAGCAGTGTGGACAGGTCCCTCCCCTCAAGCTCCTACAATGAGCAGTTCTTC
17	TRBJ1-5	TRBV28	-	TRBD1	CASYPPAGTGGNQPQHF	TGTGCCAGCTACCCCCCTGCCGGGACAGGGGGGAATCAGCCCCAGCATTTT
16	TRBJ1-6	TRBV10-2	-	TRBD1	CASSDGQGRDNSPLHF	TGCGCCAGCAGTGACGGACAGGGGAGGGATAATTCACCCCTCCACTTT
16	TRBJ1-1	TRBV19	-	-	CASSTIGTTLNTEAFF	TGTGCCAGTAGTACAATCGGGACAACCTTGAACACTGAAGCTTTCTTT
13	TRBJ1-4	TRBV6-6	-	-	CASSYGVGEKLFF	TGTGCCAGCAGTTACGGGGTGGGTGAAAAACTGTTTTTT
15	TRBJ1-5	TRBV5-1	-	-	CASSLSGHPNQPQHF	TGCGCCAGCAGCTTATCAGGACACCCGAATCAGCCCCAGCATTTT
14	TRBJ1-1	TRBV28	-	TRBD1	CASSYGQGMSEAFF	TGTGCCAGCAGTTACGGACAGGGGATGAGTGAAGCTTTCTTT
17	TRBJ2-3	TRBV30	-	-	CAWSVSRTPGRTDTQYF	TGTGCCTGGAGTGTGTCCAGGACCCCGGGACGCACAGATACGCAGTATTTT
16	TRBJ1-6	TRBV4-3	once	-	CASSQESRGPYSPLHF	TGCGCCAGCAGCCAAGAGTCCAGGGGACCCTATTCACCCCTCCACTTT
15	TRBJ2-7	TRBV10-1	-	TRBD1	CASSDRRTGPHGKYF	TGCGCCAGCAGTGATAGGAGGACAGGGCCCCACGGGAAGTACTTC
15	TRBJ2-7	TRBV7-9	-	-	CASTPRGTSSYEQYF	TGTGCCAGCACCCCGCGGGGAACGTCCTCCTACGAGCAGTACTTC
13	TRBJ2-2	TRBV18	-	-	CASSPPFPGELFF	TGTGCCAGCTCACCCCCGTTCCCCGGGGAGCTGTTTTTT
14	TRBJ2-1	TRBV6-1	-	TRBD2	CASRAGVHRAEQFF	TGTGCCAGCAGAGCGGGGGTGCACCGGGCTGAGCAGTTCTTC
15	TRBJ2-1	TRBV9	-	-	CASSVDERTYNEQFF	TGTGCCAGCAGCGTAGATGAGCGGACCTACAATGAGCAGTTCTTC
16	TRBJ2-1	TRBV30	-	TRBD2	CAWILSYSGRGDEQFF	TGTGCCTGGATACTTTCGTACAGCGGGAGGGGCGATGAGCAGTTCTTC
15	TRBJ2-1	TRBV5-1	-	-	CASSLDGPSYNEQFF	TGCGCCAGCAGCTTGGACGGTCCCTCCTACAATGAGCAGTTCTTC
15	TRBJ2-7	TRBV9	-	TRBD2	CASSVATSGRNEQYF	TGTGCCAGCAGCGTAGCAACTAGCGGACGGAACGAGCAGTACTTC
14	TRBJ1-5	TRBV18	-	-	CASSPGRTNQPQHF	TGTGCCAGCTCACCTGGACGGACTAATCAGCCCCAGCATTTT
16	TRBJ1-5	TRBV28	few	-	CAISQGKNMINQPQHF	TGTGCCATCTCCCAGGGTAAGAATATGATCAATCAGCCCCAGCATTTT
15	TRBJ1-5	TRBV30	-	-	CAWNRGGNSNQPQHF	TGTGCCTGGAATCGCGGCGGGAATAGCAATCAGCCCCAGCATTTT
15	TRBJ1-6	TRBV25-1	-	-	CASSDDIRGRSPLHF	TGTGCCAGCAGTGACGATATCCGGGGGCGATCACCCCTCCACTTT
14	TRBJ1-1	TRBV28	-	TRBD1	CASRGQGVRTEAFF	TGTGCCAGCAGGGGACAGGGGGTGAGGACTGAAGCTTTCTTT
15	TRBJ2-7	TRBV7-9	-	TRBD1	CASSLEGDRAYEQYF	TGTGCCAGCAGCTTAGAAGGCGACAGGGCGTACGAGCAGTACTTC
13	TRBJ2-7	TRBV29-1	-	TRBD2	CSVERLAGDEQYF	TGCAGCGTTGAACGGCTAGCGGGAGATGAGCAGTACTTC
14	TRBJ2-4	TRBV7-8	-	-	CASSLPGAKNIQYF	TGTGCCAGCAGCCTGCCCGGGGCCAAAAACATTCAGTACTTC
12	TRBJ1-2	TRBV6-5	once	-	CASSTPSYGYTF	TGTGCCAGCAGTACACCCTCCTATGGCTACACCTTC
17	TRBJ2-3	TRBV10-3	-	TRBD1	CAISPRQGPASTDTQYF	TGTGCCATCAGCCCAAGACAGGGCCCGGCTAGCACAGATACGCAGTATTTT
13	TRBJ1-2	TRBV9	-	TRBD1	CASSPTGVHGYTF	TGTGCCAGCAGCCCAACAGGGGTCCATGGCTACACCTTC